The 12 T cell receptor beta chains presented below share a single source sample, sequenced in a study of shared clonotypes between healthy human individuals. Naive CD8 cells lacked CD45RO, underwent positive selection for CCR7 and left out terminally differentiated effector memory CD45RA+ cells. Clones were read by immunoSEQ multiplex PCR, and TCRdb kept only the in-frame ones, dropping some. In the table there are roughly 2,000,000 clones, approximately 94% of which are singletons. What was sequenced was naive CD8+ T cells sorted from blood. All receptors derive from a man aged 18 to 29 in good health.

This rearrangement joins TRBV5-6 to TRBJ1-1; maybe TRBD1 (5 bases). Between the trimmed V and J ends, which lost 6 bases and 4 bases, there was a span of 19 bases. This CDR3 has 15 residues. The germline V gene encodes CDR1 SGHDT and CDR2 YYEEEE. CDR3 bases: TGTGCCAGCAACTTATTCGAGGCCGGGACCACTGAAGCTTTCTTT. Translated: CASNLFEAGTTEAFF.

For the CDR3, the DNA is TGCGCCAGCAGCCACCACGAGGGGGGCTCCTATGGCTACACCTTC. Protein sequence: CASSHHEGGSYGYTF. The rearrangement links TRBV4-1 to TRBJ1-2, with D possibly TRBD1 on 6 matching bases. The germline V and J ends were trimmed by 3 bases and 4 bases, with 15 bases remaining between them. Germline CDR1 is MGHRA and CDR2 is YSYEKL. This CDR3 region has 15 residues.

This rearrangement joins TRBV11-2 to TRBJ1-5; a weak D match, TRBD1 (5 bases). Germline V CDR1 and CDR2: SGHAT, FQNNGV. The CDR3 is 15 residues long. Deletions cut 2 bases from V and 4 bases from J, with 12 bases between. This CDR3 reads CASSLWGRENQPQHF. CDR3 bases: TGTGCCAGCAGCTTATGGGGCAGGGAGAATCAGCCCCAGCATTTT.

V usage is TRBV7-8 and J usage is TRBJ1-2; 12 nucleotides line up with TRBD1. This CDR3 contains 18 residues. The trim removed 2 bases at V and 4 bases at J, leaving 11 bases unmatched. The germline V gene encodes CDR1 SGHVS and CDR2 FQNEAQ. The CDR3 here is CASSLQSFGTGGPYGYTF. Here the CDR3 DNA reads TGTGCCAGCAGCTTACAATCATTCGGGACAGGGGGCCCCTATGGCTACACCTTC.

The genes are TRBV23-1 and TRBJ1-3; D call uncertain. TRBV23-1 is an ORF for which the function is uncertain. Trimming took off 6 bases at V and 0 bases at J, with 12 bases between the two ends. This CDR3 has 15 amino acids. Here the CDR3 reads CASSQVRFSGNTIYF. DNA of the CDR3: TGCGCCAGCAGCCAAGTGAGGTTCTCTGGAAACACCATATATTTT.

A word on this clone: Other nucleotide sequences from this sample produce the same CDR3. V gene TRBV4-1 combines with J gene TRBJ2-2, with no clear D. Trimming shortened V by 1 base and J by 6 bases, and 0 bases separated the two germline ends. The CDR3 covers 11 residues. Germline-derived CDR1 and CDR2 are MGHRA and YSYEKL. CDR3 sequence (DNA): TGCGCCAGCAGCCAAGCCGGGGAGCTGTTTTTT. Translation gives CASSQAGELFF.

The CDR3 loop is CASSLVAGAWAQYF. Here the CDR3 DNA reads TGTGCCAGCAGCTTAGTAGCGGGGGCATGGGCCCAGTACTTC. The chain has TRBV7-9 and TRBJ2-5; TRBD2 matches at 9 bases. Germline lookup yields CDR1 SEHNR and CDR2 FQNEAQ (reference sequence). The CDR3 length is 14 residues. V shed 1 base and J 9 bases; nucleotides not matched to a gene: 6.

This rearrangement joins TRBV11-2 to TRBJ2-2; 7 bases match TRBD2. The germline gives CDR1 SGHAT, CDR2 FQNNGV. The junction had 6 bases not matched to a gene; V was cut back by 5 bases and J by 0 bases. This CDR3 is built from 16 residues. CDR3 in amino acids: CASSPLRGTNTGELFF. Here the CDR3 DNA reads TGTGCCAGCAGCCCCTTGCGGGGGACGAACACCGGGGAGCTGTTTTTT.

This sequence joins TRBV13 and TRBJ2-1, with 9 bases lining up with TRBD2. V lost 1 base and J lost 8; bases outside the gene matches: 15. The length of the CDR3 is 18 residues. CDR1 is PRHDT, CDR2 FYEKMQ, per germline (reference sequence). The chain's CDR3 is CASSLEEGSGSIWDEQFF. The CDR3 nucleotides are TGTGCCAGCAGCTTAGAGGAGGGTAGCGGGAGTATATGGGATGAGCAGTTCTTC.

The rearrangement uses TRBV2 and TRBJ2-7; tentative D call: TRBD2 (5 bases). The V gene lost 8 bases and the J gene lost 1 base, with 12 bases spanning the gap. Germline lookup yields CDR1 SNHLY and CDR2 FYNNEI. This CDR3 is 13 amino acids long. The CDR3 spells CASGFTGSYEQYF. The CDR3 DNA sequence: TGTGCCAGCGGGTTTACGGGGTCCTACGAGCAGTACTTC.

The J gene is TRBJ1-2, the V gene TRBV5-1, with 8 nucleotides matching TRBD1. This CDR3 has 15 amino acids. Unmatched junction bases numbered 9, after V lost 1 base and J lost 7 bases. Germline-derived CDR1 and CDR2 are SGHRS and YFSETQ. CDR3 in DNA: TGCGCCAGCAGCTTGTTGGCAGGGGGCATCGGTGGCTACACCTTC. It is translated as CASSLLAGGIGGYTF.

This chain connects TRBV4-1 to TRBJ1-2; D is undetermined. The CDR3 spans 15 residues. V lost 2 bases and J 8 bases, leaving 18 bases between the germline ends. Per germline, CDR1 MGHRA and CDR2 YSYEKL. The CDR3 DNA reads as TGCGCCAGCAGCCAAAACCCACAGTCGGCGGCGGGCTACACCTTC. Protein sequence: CASSQNPQSAAGYTF.